This T cell receptor beta chain derives from a study of cytomegalovirus exposure and HLA in healthy donors (dated by TCRdb to about 2017). With regard to the full study: In an earlier analysis of some 610 of the donors, under 300 Gb of sequence data and some 100 million unique TCR beta sequences from some 170 million T cells were reported. About 280 gigabases of sequencing data and around 80 million unique TCR sequences made up an early release that covered roughly 670 HLA-typed donors. Of the roughly 400 genotyped donors, around 81% fell in the genetic ancestry cluster associated with self-reported Caucasian donors. The aim of the study was to test whether cataloging public T cell receptors could identify signatures of past pathogen exposure. The T cell repertoires of some 700 subjects were profiled by immunosequencing and related to cytomegalovirus serostatus. In addition to the first cohort of about 650 subjects, a separate validation cohort of approximately 130 different subjects was used. The study combined high-throughput TCR immunosequencing, statistical association of individual TCRs with disease status, and machine learning to predict cytomegalovirus infection status. To study patterns of TCR occurrence, a later analysis re-analyzed previously published TCR beta repertoires from more than 550 donors and added high-resolution HLA genotyping. In the later analysis, no new phenotypic data were used to find candidate immune exposures; instead, reliance was placed on TCR beta sequences and their occurrence across donors. An earlier analysis of 587 of the donors applied high-throughput TCR beta sequencing to assess whether each TCR beta V gene segment acted as functional or pseudogenic. Alongside the repertoire data, information on donor age, sex, ethnicity and CMV serostatus was compiled. A later genetic analysis used genome-wide SNP genotypes for about three fifths of the roughly 700 donors, treating that subset as a discovery cohort. All discovery cohort repertoires had been generated using a single sequencing platform. HLA typing covered class I and class II loci at four-digit resolution. Typing coverage varied by locus: 629-630 donors for A, B, C, DRB1 and DQB1; 500 to 550 for DQA1; approximately 570 for DPA1; 450 to 480 for DPB1. A handful of DR-DQ haplotypes were handled as single units for association and clustering because linkage in the cohort was strong. Among roughly 400 genotyped donors of the cohort, an average of approximately 250,000 unique TCR beta nucleotide sequences were sequenced per donor, roughly 18% of them non-productive.

The investigation overall reported the following: While some public TCRs were present in many individuals, most TCR sequences turned up only very rarely across donors. A few of the identified cytomegalovirus-associated TCR beta chains were confirmed in vitro to be specific for cytomegalovirus antigens. Broadly in line with IMGT annotations, most TCR beta V segments showed up in productive rearrangements about 87% or about 30% of the time in an earlier analysis of 450 to 600 of the donors. The classifier was reported to diagnose cytomegalovirus status with high specificity and sensitivity in both the original and validation cohorts. The only immune exposure information available for the cohort was CMV serostatus. A further reported finding was that TCR beta sequences accurately predicted the HLA-A and HLA-B alleles for most subjects in the first cohort. The earlier analysis of a few hundred of the donors excluded over 15 rarely observed V segments, including chromosome 9 orphons, because counts were too low. The sequencing pipeline was judged likely to have produced a cluster of highly shared sequence variants as a technical artifact. Compared with equally common non-associated chains, HLA-associated TCR beta chains in a later analysis were more clonally expanded and had lower generation probabilities. A later genetic analysis associated a missense DCLRE1C variant with V-gene and J-gene trimming of TCR beta chains, and an independent cohort replicated the association. Linkage disequilibrium might explain the correlated functional status among segregating V segments, but an unknown experimental factor could not be excluded. A later analysis found that TCR association rates varied across HLA loci, with DRB1 alleles showing the most associated TCRs and HLA-C alleles the fewest. At a false discovery rate of 0.05, a later analysis linked 15,000 to 20,000 TCR beta sequences to specific HLA alleles. Because HLA typing was unavailable for some donors at each locus, only the typed subset was used in association tests. Assigning TCR associations to individual alleles was difficult when HLA alleles, especially DR and DQ, strongly co-occurred. Several of the top co-occurrence clusters appeared to be linked to parvovirus B19, influenza, CMV and Epstein-Barr virus, according to a later analysis. A later genetic analysis reported fewer N-insertions in productive TCRs among donors in an Asian-associated ancestry cluster than the roughly 700-donor mean. The cohort was sequenced for TCR beta chains only, and without alpha or paired-chain data the features that could be detected were limited. Presence/absence analyses assumed roughly uniform sequencing depth across donors, an assumption that may not hold. A later analysis found that most CMV-associated TCR beta chains appeared HLA-restricted, with HLA associations seemingly driven largely by CMV exposure. A total of roughly 160 TCR beta chains were listed by the study as associated with cytomegalovirus. The authors suggested that the approach could potentially be extended to other disease states and immunological phenotypes.

Libraries were prepared through the immunoSEQ multiplex PCR assay. A mixture of 60 forward primers for TCR Vbeta segments and 13 reverse primers for TCR Jbeta segments was used in the multiplex PCR. A multiplex PCR assay on genomic DNA amplified the CDR3 region of rearranged TCR beta genes. The Illumina HiSeq System was used to sequence the amplified TCR beta libraries as 87-base-pair reads. The paper's data handling went like this. A later analysis counted tens of millions of unique TCR beta chains across the 550 to 800 repertoires, and some 12 million of these chains were shared by at least two donors. To remove PCR and sequencing errors, raw reads were error-corrected and collapsed into unique sequences using a nearest-neighbor algorithm that merged closely related sequences. Alignment of CDR3 sequences to IMGT reference sequences was used to assign V, D and J gene segments. For a sequence to be retained, a match of at least six nucleotides to both a V gene segment and a J gene segment was required. A rearrangement counted as productive if the CDR3 had no stop codons and remained in frame with V and J, and every other rearrangement counted as non-productive. CDR3 was defined according to IMGT convention as the region running from the second conserved V-encoded cysteine to the conserved J-encoded phenylalanine. The earlier analysis of 450 to 750 of the donors excluded any sequence lacking an unambiguous match to a single V gene segment. An earlier analysis of 450 to 650 of the donors called V segments functional above 56.7% productive rearrangements and segregating when the between-donor standard deviation exceeded 5%. A statistical classification framework was built to diagnose cytomegalovirus status from the catalog of TCR beta chain sequences. A later analysis assigned V and J genes by comparing TCR nucleotide sequences with IMGT/GENE-DB human TR gene sequences. A later analysis assigned CDR3 sequences and most-parsimonious VDJ recombination scenarios with the TCRdist pipeline. A later analysis defined each TCR beta chain by its CDR3 amino acid sequence plus V-gene family, and excluded reads lacking a unique V-gene family. As a way to deal with suspected cross-contamination and a sequencing artifact, a later analysis dropped under 600 nucleotide sequences that were highly shared and had low generation probability. A later analysis calculated a clonal expansion index for each public chain from normalized within-repertoire ranks of inferred template counts. In a later analysis, generation probabilities were computed with a VDJ recombination model fitted to out-of-frame rearrangements, and the resulting probabilities were checked against IGoR. A later analysis scored TCR-TCR, TCR-HLA and TCR-CMV co-occurrence with hypergeometric tests, applying a repertoire-size bias correction to TCR pairs. A later analysis estimated false discovery rates by permuting HLA or CMV assignments 20 times. A later analysis grouped co-occurring TCRs with DBSCAN, adding TCRdist sequence similarity when clustering within HLA-allele-positive subsets. For co-occurrence clustering, repertoires with fewer than 30,000 or more than 120,000 public chains were excluded, along with about five repertoires with anomalous nucleotide sharing. TCRdb obtained this table from immuneACCESS and retained in-frame rearrangements with V and J assigned. These tables miss some clones; where compared with another copy, unresolved V genes account for less than half of the shortfall, and the remainder is unexplained. V and J calls and clone size are copied from that table; D and trimming were computed from the DNA. The table for this sample lists fewer than 150,000 clones; around 76% of them were counted only once. The top ten clonotypes cover about 16% of the sample.

The cohort was made up of 650 to 700 healthy bone marrow donors. At the time of sampling, all cohort members were nominally healthy, though unrecorded immune exposures were likely present. The donor was CMV seropositive and belonged to the group of over 250 seropositive cohort members. Every donor gave a peripheral blood sample, and the peripheral blood mononuclear cells from that sample were used for TCR beta sequencing. Genomic DNA was extracted from the blood cell samples with the Qiagen DNeasy Blood Extraction Kit. This clone was detected only a few times. Its antigen is unknown. No base quality information exists; no much larger clone differs at one position. This receptor was taken from a man over 45 in good health and CMV-seropositive. Source material: PBMCs.

The nucleotides read TGTGCCAGCAGCTTTGCCCACCGGACTAGCGGGGGACTCACAGATACGCAGTATTTT. Translated, it reads CASSFAHRTSGGLTDTQYF. This sequence uses TRBV11-3 and TRBJ2-3; 13 central bases correspond to TRBD2. CDR3 length: 19 amino acids, cysteine to phenylalanine. Only the CDR3 DNA is retained, 57 bases long and in frame from the first base. From the germline V gene, CDR1 is SGHNT and CDR2 is YENEEA. The junction shows trimming of 3 bases on V and 2 bases on J, and the gene matches do not reach 11 bases of it.